The 28 T cell receptor beta chains presented below share a single source sample, sequenced in a study of post-analysis software for immune sequencing data. General study results and limits: Higher frequency in patients than in controls was seen for five TRBV segments, with TRBV5-6, TRBV5-1 and TRBV20-1 among them.

No antigens are known for them. Tagging with unique molecular identifiers was a feature of the TCR beta cDNA libraries. TCRdb itself ran the PCR reads through MiXCR, one entry per CDR3 protein. Of 740,000 or so distinct CDR3 sequences listed, roughly 58% are singletons. Material: blood. The receptors derive from a girl between 10 and 17 years old with multiple sclerosis.

The chain uses TRBV3-1 and TRBJ1-4, with D hard to call. V gave up 1 base and J gave up 7 bases, with 4 bases separating them. The germline CDR1 and CDR2 sequences are LGHDT and YNNKEL (reference sequence). CDR3 length: 12 residues. The CDR3 sequence is CASSQVAEKLFF. The CDR3 DNA sequence: TGTGCCAGCAGCCAAGTGGCTGAAAAACTGTTTTTT.

This clonotype was observed a handful of times. For the CDR3, the DNA is TGCAGCGTAACTGGACAGGGTCAAATGAAGACCCAGTACTTC. Translation gives CSVTGQGQMKTQYF. This chain connects TRBV29-1 to TRBJ2-5, with TRBD1 matching over 8 bases. V shed 6 bases, J shed 6 bases, and the junction held 12 bases outside the gene matches. This CDR3 comprises 14 residues. From germline, CDR1 is SQVTM and CDR2 ANQGSEA.

In regard to this clonotype: The conserved final phenylalanine or tryptophan is absent from the CDR3, which likely points to a read error. This chain uses TRBV5-1 with TRBJ2-1; TRBD2 agrees at 10 bases. J gave up 7 bases and V 4 bases, and 14 bases lay outside the gene matches. Germline V CDR1 and CDR2: SGHRS, YFSETQ. The CDR3 has 17 residues. CDR3 protein: CASSLSPSGSPQNEQFV. CDR3 in DNA: TGCGCCAGCAGCCTCTCGCCTAGCGGGAGTCCCCAAAATGAGCAGTTCGTC.

The chain is built from TRBV12-3 or TRBV12-4 and TRBJ2-3; the match to TRBD2 covers 11 bases. Trimming cost V 3 bases and J 8 bases; bases outside gene matches: 7. The CDR3 is 15 residues long. The CDR3 is CASSLLAGGSATQYF. CDR3 coding DNA: TGTGCCAGCAGTTTGTTAGCGGGGGGGTCCGCTACGCAGTATTTT.

The rearrangement links TRBV20-1 to TRBJ1-2, with a tentative D call TRBD1 (5 bases). The germline gives CDR1 DFQATT, CDR2 SNEGSKA (reference sequence). Trimming shortened V by 6 bases and J by 0 bases, and 17 bases separated the two germline ends. The CDR3 is made up of 15 amino acids. The CDR3 nucleotides read TGCAGTGCCACGATGGGGCGTGTAGCTAACTATGGCTACACCTTC. This sequence encodes CSATMGRVANYGYTF.

This chain joins TRBV29-1 and TRBJ1-5; TRBD1 might be the D (6 bases). Trimming stripped 3 bases from V and 9 bases from J, with 15 bases between. The length of the CDR3 is 13 residues. The germline V gene has CDR1 SQVTM and CDR2 ANQGSEA. The CDR3: CSVEAAGAGPQHF. The CDR3 bases are TGCAGCGTTGAGGCGGCAGGGGCCGGGCCCCAGCATTTT.

The rearrangement joins TRBV7-9 to TRBJ1-1; D ambiguous. The CDR3 contains 12 residues. V dropped 5 bases and J dropped 4 bases, with 8 bases sitting between them. Per the germline V gene, CDR1 is SEHNR and CDR2 is FQNEAQ (reference sequence). CDR3 protein: CASSPAGTEAFF. The CDR3 nucleotides read TGTGCCAGCAGCCCCGCGGGCACTGAAGCTTTCTTT.

Comment on this clonotype: The junction departs from the called germline gene at one end, perhaps through a read error. The chain couples TRBV5-1 to TRBJ2-1, with D possibly being TRBD1 or TRBD2 (5 bases each). The CDR3 runs to 14 residues. CDR1 is SGHRS, CDR2 YFSETQ, per germline. The CDR3 is CATSQSRGGNEQFF. The CDR3 coding sequence is TGCGCCACCAGCCAAAGCCGGGGCGGCAATGAGCAGTTCTTC. Full variable domain (outside the CDR3, taken from reference TRBV5-1 and TRBJ2-1): KAGVTQTPRYLIKTRGQQVTLSCSPISGHRSVSWYQQTPGQGLQFLFEYFSETQRNKGNFPGRFSGRQFSNSRSEMNVSTLELGDSALYLCATSQSRGGNEQFFGPGTRLTVL.

With regard to this clonotype: A junction end diverges from the germline sequence, so it may reflect a read error. CDR3 sequence: CASNRLSADTQYF. The CDR3 DNA is TGTGCCAGCAACCGCCTAAGCGCAGATACGCAATATTTT. The rearrangement joins TRBV12-3 or TRBV12-4 to TRBJ2-3; D is ambiguous. CDR3 length: 13 amino acids.

The J gene is TRBJ1-5, the V gene TRBV5-1, with D possibly being TRBD1 (6 bases). The CDR3 runs 17 residues. CDR1 SGHRS and CDR2 YFSETQ come from the germline V gene. Deletions cut 0 bases from V and 2 bases from J, with 15 bases between. CDR3 sequence (DNA): TGCGCCAGCAGCTTGGTCCAGGGGCCGGAGGGCAATCAGCCCCAGCATTTT. This codes for CASSLVQGPEGNQPQHF.

This clonotype has just a few counts. This chain connects TRBV7-8 to TRBJ2-1; perhaps TRBD2 as D (6 bases). Germline V gene lookup returns CDR1 SGHVS and CDR2 FQNEAQ. This CDR3 comprises 15 residues. Trimming removed 3 bases at V and 7 bases at J, with 16 bases between. The CDR3 nucleotides are TGTGCCAGCAGCTTCCCGGGGGTGTTTGGAAATGAGCAGTTCTTC. Translating it yields CASSFPGVFGNEQFF.

The chain links TRBV6-6 to TRBJ1-6; TRBD1 is a possible D gene (6 bases). The CDR3 contains 15 residues. Trimming cost V 2 bases and J 16 bases, with 21 bases left between them. Germline values: CDR1 MNHNY, CDR2 SVGAGI (reference sequence). CDR3 loop: CASSYVQGSNVRLHF. DNA for the CDR3: TGTGCCAGCAGTTACGTCCAGGGGTCCAATGTAAGACTCCACTTT.

This clonotype appeared a few times. V gene TRBV12-3 or TRBV12-4 combines with J gene TRBJ2-5; TRBD1 matches at 10 bases. This CDR3 spans 17 amino acids. The V segment lost 6 bases and the J segment 11 bases; nucleotides outside the gene matches: 21. This CDR3 is CASSPHPRDRGRNEQYF. In DNA, the CDR3 is TGTGCCAGCAGCCCTCATCCTCGGGACAGGGGCAGGAATGAGCAGTACTTC.

J is TRBJ1-1 and V is TRBV30, with D possibly TRBD1 on 6 matching bases. Germline V CDR1 and CDR2: GTSNPN, SVGIG (reference sequence). The germline V and J ends were trimmed by 2 bases and 6 bases, with 13 bases remaining between them. The CDR3 contains 13 residues. CDR3 sequence reads: CAWSYRVFPEAFF. The CDR3 DNA sequence: TGTGCCTGGAGTTACAGGGTGTTTCCTGAAGCTTTCTTT.

V usage is TRBV6-5 and J usage is TRBJ1-2, with D unresolved. There are 15 residues in the CDR3. Looked up from germline, CDR1 is MNHEY and CDR2 is SVGAGI. Trimming removed 0 bases at V and 4 bases at J, with 12 bases between. The CDR3 loop is CASSYSGGSGYGYTF. In nucleotides, the CDR3 is TGTGCCAGCAGTTACTCGGGAGGTAGCGGCTATGGCTACACCTTC.

This clonotype was counted between two and nine times. The V and J genes are TRBV20-1 and TRBJ2-7; weak D call: TRBD2 (6 bases). Trimming removed 6 bases at V and 0 bases at J, with 15 bases between. The CDR3 is made up of 14 amino acids. Germline V gene sequence: CDR1 DFQATT, CDR2 SNEGSKA (reference sequence). CDR3 sequence: CSASRSGGSYEQYF. The CDR3 DNA follows: TGCAGTGCAAGTCGGTCCGGGGGCTCCTACGAGCAGTACTTC.

The rearrangement links TRBV5-1 to TRBJ1-1, with D uncertain. V was pared by 6 bases and J by 5 bases, with 14 bases between. The germline V gene encodes CDR1 SGHRS and CDR2 YFSETQ. The CDR3 covers 13 residues. The chain's CDR3 is CASKSATGTEAFF. The CDR3 nucleotides are TGCGCCAGCAAGTCGGCGACGGGTACTGAAGCTTTCTTT.

This clonotype has more than one count but fewer than ten. This rearrangement joins TRBV25-1 to TRBJ2-7; TRBD1 might be the D (6 bases). Germline assignment: CDR1 MGHDK and CDR2 SYGVNS. CDR3 length equals 12 residues. The V gene lost 10 bases and the J gene lost 3 bases, with 13 bases spanning the gap. Here the CDR3 reads CATATGSYEQYF. CDR3 coding DNA: TGTGCCACCGCAACAGGGAGCTACGAGCAGTACTTC.

This rearrangement joins TRBV7-8 to TRBJ2-6; TRBD1 matches at 7 bases. Germline V CDR1 and CDR2: SGHVS, FQNEAQ. The ends lost 6 bases at V and 4 bases at J; junction bases unmatched: 9. There are 16 residues in the CDR3. CDR3 sequence: CASSSVGQAGANVLTF. The CDR3 DNA reads TGTGCCAGCAGTTCCGTTGGACAGGCCGGGGCCAACGTCCTGACTTTC.

This clonotype was counted between two and nine times. Here the CDR3 reads CAIKGGGDIQYF. As DNA, the CDR3 is TGTGCCATCAAGGGTGGAGGGGACATTCAGTACTTC. The genes are TRBV10-3 and TRBJ2-4; D perhaps matches TRBD2 (6 bases). Trimming left V 7 bases short and J 8 bases short, with 12 bases between. CDR3 length: 12 residues. Looked up from germline, CDR1 is ENHRY and CDR2 is SYGVKD.

The table lists this clonotype with a few counts. V usage is TRBV7-2 and J usage is TRBJ1-1; D is uncertain. This CDR3 comprises 15 residues. The V end lost 5 bases, the J end lost 2 bases, and 15 bases lay between the germline ends. Germline assignment: CDR1 SGHTA and CDR2 FQGNSA. The CDR3 region is CASSAHRLKNTEAFF. The CDR3 DNA reads TGTGCCAGCAGCGCCCACAGACTTAAAAACACTGAAGCTTTCTTT.

The V call is TRBV30, the J call TRBJ2-5; 8 bases line up with TRBD2. The V and J ends lost 0 bases and 4 bases, in that order; junction bases with no gene match: 13. The CDR3 runs to 17 residues. The germline V gene has CDR1 GTSNPN and CDR2 SVGIG (reference sequence). The CDR3 is CAWSVPFRASGLETQYF. The CDR3 DNA reads as TGTGCCTGGAGTGTCCCTTTTCGGGCTAGCGGGCTAGAGACCCAGTACTTC. Full variable domain (missing parts from reference TRBV30 and TRBJ2-5): SQTIHQWPATLVQPVGSPLSLECTVEGTSNPNLYWYRQAAGRGLQLLFYSVGIGQISSEVPQNLSASRPQDRQFILSSKKLLLSDSGFYLCAWSVPFRASGLETQYFGPGTRLLVL.

The chain links TRBV12-3 or TRBV12-4 to TRBJ1-6, with D possibly TRBD1 on 5 matching bases. The CDR3 has 18 residues. Trimming shortened V by 3 bases and J by 0 bases, and 15 bases separated the two germline ends. CDR3 loop: CASSFPGRDGSYNSPLHF. In DNA, the CDR3 is TGTGCCAGCAGTTTCCCTGGCAGGGACGGCTCCTATAATTCACCCCTCCACTTT.

The CDR3 loop reads CASRTAGYNEQFF. CDR3 in DNA: TGTGCCAGCAGGACGGCTGGGTACAATGAGCAGTTCTTC. The chain employs TRBV6-1 and TRBJ2-1; D is undetermined. Germline CDR1 is MNHNS and CDR2 is SASEGT. CDR3 length: 13 amino acids. V was cut by 6 bases and J by 4 bases, with 10 bases left in between.

This chain joins TRBV7-6 and TRBJ2-7, with 7 bases matching TRBD2. J gave up 2 bases and V 5 bases, and 3 bases lay outside the gene matches. The germline V gene encodes CDR1 SGHVS and CDR2 FNYEAQ. The CDR3 length is 13 residues. DNA for the CDR3: TGTGCCAGCAGCAGGACTAGTACCTACGAGCAGTACTTC. Amino acids: CASSRTSTYEQYF.

This chain links TRBV3-1 with TRBJ1-5, with D tentatively TRBD1 (5 bases). The CDR3 sequence is 14 residues long. Trimming removed 3 bases at V and 4 bases at J, with 10 bases between. Germline V gene lookup returns CDR1 LGHDT and CDR2 YNNKEL (reference sequence). The CDR3 DNA reads TGTGCCAGCAGCCAGGAGACAGTTAATCAGCCCCAGCATTTT. This sequence encodes CASSQETVNQPQHF. The full variable domain, with the rest looked up from reference TRBV3-1 and TRBJ1-5, is DTAVSQTPKYLVTQMGNDKSIKCEQNLGHDTMYWYKQDSKKFLKIMFSYNNKELIINETVPNRFSPKSPDKAHLNLHINSLELGDSAVYFCASSQETVNQPQHFGDGTRLSIL.

As for this clonotype: A much larger clone differs by one base, so this may be a read error. The V gene is TRBV12-3 or TRBV12-4, the J gene TRBJ2-7, with no clear D. This CDR3 is built from 11 residues. Trimming removed 5 bases at V and 7 bases at J, with 9 bases between. CDR3 sequence reads: CASSVNNEQYF. The CDR3 DNA reads as TGTGCCAGCAGTGTGAACAATGAGCAGTACTTC.

This clonotype came up once. This chain links TRBV18 with TRBJ1-4; 7 positions agree with TRBD1. The CDR3 consists of 15 residues. Germline trimming cut 3 bases from V and 6 bases from J; bases unmatched to any gene: 7. Germline V gives CDR1 KGHSH, CDR2 LQKENI. The CDR3 coding sequence is TGTGCCAGCTCACCCAGACAGGGAGGCTATGAAAAACTGTTTTTT. This gives the protein CASSPRQGGYEKLFF.